These 21 T cell receptor beta chains share one sample of origin, sequenced in a study of blood T cell repertoires in COVID-19 (dated by TCRdb to 2018 to 2021). Libraries were made using the immunoSEQ multiplex PCR assay. Drawn from immuneACCESS, this table holds only the in-frame rearrangements with V and J called that TCRdb kept. Clones are partly lost; checked studies trace under half to an unresolved V gene and leave the rest unexplained. The sample data list about 230,000 clones, and around 83% of these were observed just once. Of the sample, 0.98% falls within the top ten clones. The sequenced sample consisted of peripheral blood. Source of these receptors: a man in his forties or fifties with acute or convalescent COVID-19.

The chain combines TRBV6-2 or TRBV6-3 with TRBJ1-4, with 10 bases lining up with TRBD1. This CDR3 comprises 17 residues. V gave up 5 bases and J gave up 0 bases; unmatched junction bases: 6. From germline, CDR1 is MNHEY and CDR2 SVGEGT. CDR3 sequence (DNA): TGTGCCAGCAGTGGGACAGGGGATTACTCAACTAATGAAAAACTGTTTTTT. Translated: CASSGTGDYSTNEKLFF.

The rearrangement uses TRBV5-1 and TRBJ2-7, with 8 positions matching TRBD1. Germline trimming cut 0 bases from V and 2 bases from J; bases unmatched to any gene: 1. The CDR3 is made up of 14 amino acids. In germline, CDR1 is SGHRS, CDR2 YFSETQ. The CDR3 DNA follows: TGCGCCAGCAGCTTGGTGACAGGGGCCTACGAGCAGTACTTC. Amino acids: CASSLVTGAYEQYF.

This clone was picked up one time. The chain combines TRBV7-3 with TRBJ2-3, with a weak D call TRBD2 (5 bases). V lost 2 bases, J lost 9 bases, and 12 bases lay in between. CDR3 length: 13 amino acids. Per the germline V gene, CDR1 is SGHTA and CDR2 is FQGTGA. CDR3 nucleotide sequence: TGTGCCAGCAGCTTACGGGGTCTCGGCACGCAGTATTTT. It is translated as CASSLRGLGTQYF.

The rearrangement uses TRBV23-1 and TRBJ2-2; 7 bases map to TRBD2. TRBV23-1 is marked as an open reading frame, function uncertain. V lost 8 bases and J lost 3; bases outside the gene matches: 9. CDR3 length: 15 amino acids. The CDR3 nucleotides are TGCGCCAGCCCTCCCCCTGGGGGGGACACCGGGGAGCTGTTTTTT. Protein: CASPPPGGDTGELFF.

This chain connects TRBV7-3 to TRBJ2-7, with D perhaps TRBD1 (6 bases). CDR1 is SGHTA, CDR2 FQGTGA, per germline. This CDR3 is 15 amino acids long. Trimming removed 0 bases from V and 6 bases from J, with 15 bases in between. CDR3 in amino acids: CASSLTRGQPGEQYF. The CDR3, as DNA: TGTGCCAGCAGCTTAACGAGAGGACAGCCGGGCGAGCAGTACTTC.

This CDR3 reads CASSSDRYNEQFF. In nucleotides, the CDR3 is TGTGCCAGCAGCTCGGACAGATACAATGAGCAGTTCTTC. The chain joins TRBV11-2 to TRBJ2-1; perhaps TRBD1 as D (6 bases). The germline V gene has CDR1 SGHAT and CDR2 FQNNGV. The CDR3 extends over 13 amino acids. Between the trimmed V and J ends, which lost 4 bases and 4 bases, there was a span of 8 bases. The full variable domain, in which reference TRBV11-2 and TRBJ2-1 provide the parts outside the CDR3, is EAGVAQSPRYKIIEKRQSVAFWCNPISGHATLYWYQQILGQGPKLLIQFQNNGVVDDSQLPKDRFSAERLKGVDSTLKIQPAKLEDSAVYLCASSSDRYNEQFFGPGTRLTVL.

The chain employs TRBV7-2 and TRBJ1-2; 10 positions agree with TRBD1. The CDR3 is 13 residues long. After removal of 1 base from V and 9 bases from J, the junction contained 2 bases not matched to a gene. Per the germline V gene, CDR1 is SGHTA and CDR2 is FQGNSA. The CDR3 loop reads CASSLGQGASYTF. The CDR3 DNA follows: TGTGCCAGCAGCTTAGGACAGGGGGCTAGCTACACCTTC.

The chain couples TRBV29-1 to TRBJ1-1, with TRBD1 as a possible D gene (6 bases). CDR1 and CDR2 from the germline V gene are SQVTM and ANQGSEA. CDR3 size: 15 residues. V was cut by 3 bases and J by 4 bases, with 18 bases left in between. The CDR3 reads CSVDRGDLGGTEAFF. The CDR3, as DNA: TGCAGCGTTGACAGGGGCGACTTAGGGGGCACTGAAGCTTTCTTT.

V and J are TRBV11-3 and TRBJ2-2; 14 positions agree with TRBD2. Trimming took 4 bases from V and 6 from J; bases not matched to a gene: 4. Germline V lookup: CDR1 SGHNT, CDR2 YENEEA. The CDR3 contains 16 residues. The CDR3 bases are TGTGCCAGCAGCTCCCGGACTAGCGGGGGGCCCGGGGAGCTGTTTTTT. The encoded protein is CASSSRTSGGPGELFF.

J is TRBJ2-1 and V is TRBV6-5; D perhaps matches TRBD2 (7 bases). Trimming took off 2 bases at V and 5 bases at J, with 16 bases between the two ends. Germline lookup yields CDR1 MNHEY and CDR2 SVGAGI. The CDR3 contains 16 residues. CDR3 protein: CASSYDTSEGDNEQFF. The CDR3 nucleotides are TGTGCCAGCAGTTACGACACTAGCGAGGGGGACAATGAGCAGTTCTTC.

The chain links TRBV6-2 or TRBV6-3 to TRBJ2-7; TRBD1 is a possible D gene (5 bases). Germline V gene data show CDR1 as MNHEY and CDR2 as SVGEGT. V shed 2 bases and J shed 3 bases, with 5 bases lying between them. The CDR3 spans 12 residues. The DNA of the CDR3 is TGTGCCAGCAGTTACACAGGCTACGAGCAGTACTTC. Protein product: CASSYTGYEQYF.

V and J are TRBV28 and TRBJ1-2; D unresolved. Trimming stripped 6 bases from V and 0 bases from J, with 17 bases between. The CDR3 extends over 16 amino acids. Germline V CDR1 and CDR2: MDHEN, SYDVKM. The CDR3 nucleotides read TGTGCCAGCAGCCATCTTGAGGCCTCAGCTAACTATGGCTACACCTTC. Amino acid sequence: CASSHLEASANYGYTF.

The V call is TRBV28, the J call TRBJ1-6; a possible D gene is TRBD1 (6 bases). The CDR3 has 17 amino acids. With 7 bases removed from V and 9 bases from J, the gap between germline ends came to 25 bases. Germline V gene lookup returns CDR1 MDHEN and CDR2 SYDVKM. As DNA, the CDR3 is TGTGCCAGCAAAACGGGGGGGACATCGGGAGGGATTTCACCCCTCCACTTT. Translation: CASKTGGTSGGISPLHF.

J is TRBJ1-6 and V is TRBV6-5; D gene ambiguous. This CDR3 comprises 14 residues. V gave up 6 bases and J gave up 7 bases, with 13 bases separating them. The germline gives CDR1 MNHEY, CDR2 SVGAGI. CDR3 DNA sequence: TGTGCCAGCAGCGCCTACAGTGCCAATTCACCCCTCCACTTT. Translation gives CASSAYSANSPLHF.

The chain employs TRBV6-5 and TRBJ2-7; 7 positions match TRBD2. This CDR3 has 12 residues. In germline, CDR1 is MNHEY, CDR2 SVGAGI. The trim removed 2 bases at V and 5 bases at J, leaving 0 bases unmatched. This CDR3 is CASSYRGDEQYF. CDR3 bases: TGTGCCAGCAGTTACCGGGGGGACGAGCAGTACTTC.

Here the CDR3 reads CASSPGQGGYEQYF. The CDR3 DNA sequence: TGCGCCAGCAGCCCGGGACAGGGTGGTTACGAGCAGTACTTC. The rearrangement links TRBV5-1 to TRBJ2-7; 9 bases agree with TRBD1. Germline V gene lookup returns CDR1 SGHRS and CDR2 YFSETQ. Trimming removed 4 bases from V and 4 bases from J; junction bases left unmatched: 6. The CDR3 runs 14 residues. Full variable domain (rest looked up from reference TRBV5-1 and TRBJ2-7): KAGVTQTPRYLIKTRGQQVTLSCSPISGHRSVSWYQQTPGQGLQFLFEYFSETQRNKGNFPGRFSGRQFSNSRSEMNVSTLELGDSALYLCASSPGQGGYEQYFGPGTRLTVT.

The CDR3 DNA sequence: TGTGCCAGCAGCTTATATCCAGGGAATGAGCAGTTCTTC. Its translation: CASSLYPGNEQFF. This chain links TRBV11-3 with TRBJ2-1; a possible D gene is TRBD1 (5 bases). Trimming pared 2 bases from V and 7 bases from J, leaving 9 bases between. The germline V gene has CDR1 SGHNT and CDR2 YENEEA. This CDR3 is 13 amino acids long.

The gene calls are TRBV15 and TRBJ2-3; D perhaps matches TRBD1 (6 bases). Per germline, CDR1 LNHNV and CDR2 YYDKDF (reference sequence). V lost 1 base to trimming and J lost 0 bases, with 14 bases between them. The CDR3 spans 17 residues. The CDR3 bases are TGTGCCACCAGCAGAGGAGGGGGTTTTCCTAGCACAGATACGCAGTATTTT. This codes for CATSRGGGFPSTDTQYF.

On this clone itself: Germline and junction disagree at one end, which may indicate a read error. The rearrangement uses TRBV6-6 and TRBJ1-6; 9 bases map to TRBD1. Germline V CDR1 and CDR2: MNHNY, SVGAGI (reference sequence). This CDR3 contains 12 residues. This CDR3 is CASSPPGQGKNF. In nucleotides, the CDR3 is TGTGCCAGCAGCCCCCCGGGACAGGGTAAAAACTTT.

The chain links TRBV7-9 to TRBJ1-2; 8 bases are shared with TRBD1. This CDR3 is 15 amino acids long. Germline CDR1 reads SEHNR; CDR2 reads FQNEAQ (reference sequence). With 5 bases clipped from V and 1 base from J, the junction kept 6 bases outside the gene matches. CDR3 residues: CASSQGQDFNYGYTF. The CDR3 nucleotides are TGTGCCAGCAGCCAGGGACAGGACTTTAACTATGGCTACACCTTC. The variable domain in full, with the rest retrieved from reference TRBV7-9 and TRBJ1-2, is DTGVSQNPRHKITKRGQNVTFRCDPISEHNRLYWYRQTLGQGPEFLTYFQNEAQLEKSRLLSDRFSAERPKGSFSTLEIQRTEQGDSAMYLCASSQGQDFNYGYTFGSGTRLTVV.

The table lists this clone with a count of one. The chain joins TRBV30 to TRBJ2-2, with 14 bases that match TRBD2. CDR3 length: 18 amino acids. Germline CDR1 reads GTSNPN; CDR2 reads SVGIG (reference sequence). V trimming: 8 bases; J trimming: 0 bases; junction bases outside the gene matches: 11. As DNA, the CDR3 is TGTGCCGGAAACCCCGGGACTAGCGGGGGCCCGAACACCGGGGAGCTGTTTTTT. It codes for CAGNPGTSGGPNTGELFF.